What follows are 24 T cell receptor beta chains derived from one specimen sequenced in a study of response to subunit inactivated influenza vaccine. A single record per CDR3 protein comes from TCRdb applying MiXCR to the RT-PCR reads. This table holds about 570,000 distinct CDR3 sequences, approximately 10% found once. The sample was also reused in another study, on T cells expressing NK-cell markers. According to that study: The authors made TCR beta cDNA libraries by 5'RACE template switching. This switching added a universal primer site and UMIs.

The material was PBMCs from blood, obtained on the day of vaccination. The source of these receptors is a middle-aged man who received an inactivated influenza vaccine.

This sequence joins TRBV29-1 and TRBJ2-7; 9 nucleotides agree with TRBD1. The CDR3 is made up of 14 amino acids. The germline V gene encodes CDR1 SQVTM and CDR2 ANQGSEA. The V and J ends lost 4 bases and 4 bases, in that order; junction bases with no gene match: 8. CDR3 coding DNA: TGCAGCGTTGGGCAGACGACAGGGGGGTACGAGCAGTACTTC. Its translation is CSVGQTTGGYEQYF.

CDR3 residues: CARGTRDPHVQETQYF. The CDR3, as DNA: TGTGCCAGAGGGACTAGAGACCCGCACGTACAAGAGACCCAGTACTTC. The chain uses TRBV7-9 and TRBJ2-5, with TRBD2 identical over 8 bases. Losses at the gene ends were 9 bases for V and 2 bases for J; bases not matched to a gene: 14. Germline V CDR1 and CDR2: SEHNR, FQNEAQ (reference sequence). This CDR3 spans 16 amino acids.

This clonotype was seen at least ten times. The chain is built from TRBV18 and TRBJ1-4; maybe TRBD1 (6 bases). The CDR3 consists of 14 residues. CDR1 and CDR2 from the germline V gene are KGHSH and LQKENI. V was cut by 3 bases and J by 2 bases, with 7 bases left in between. The chain's CDR3 is CASSPQGTNEKLFF. CDR3 bases: TGTGCCAGCTCACCCCAGGGGACTAATGAAAAACTGTTTTTT.

This clonotype was seen many times. The chain recombines TRBV10-3 with TRBJ2-7; 8 bases agree with TRBD1. Germline V CDR1 and CDR2: ENHRY, SYGVKD. The CDR3 loop spans 17 amino acids. V lost 0 bases and J lost 5; bases outside the gene matches: 12. The CDR3: CAISESTLRQGANEQYF. The CDR3 DNA reads as TGTGCCATCAGTGAGTCGACTCTTAGGCAGGGGGCAAACGAGCAGTACTTC.

The chain recombines TRBV15 with TRBJ2-7, with D perhaps being TRBD1 or TRBD2 (6 bases each). Germline V gives CDR1 LNHNV, CDR2 YYDKDF (reference sequence). The CDR3 is 15 residues long. V was clipped by 5 bases and J by 7 bases, with 21 bases between them. CDR3 DNA sequence: TGTGCCACCAGCGGGACACCGGGAGCTGCCCGGGAGCAGTACTTC. Amino acids: CATSGTPGAAREQYF. The variable domain in full, completed from reference TRBV15 and TRBJ2-7, reads DAMVIQNPRYQVTQFGKPVTLSCSQTLNHNVMYWYQQKSSQAPKLLFHYYDKDFNNEADTPDNFQSRRPNTSFCFLDIRSPGLGDTAMYLCATSGTPGAAREQYFGPGTRLTVT.

This clonotype was recorded many times. J is TRBJ1-5 and V is TRBV12-3 or TRBV12-4; 7 positions agree with TRBD1. The J segment lost 6 bases and the V segment lost 5 bases, leaving 7 bases of the junction unmatched. This CDR3 comprises 14 residues. CDR3 in amino acids: CASSETGRGQPQHF. CDR3 bases: TGTGCCAGCAGTGAGACAGGGAGGGGTCAGCCCCAGCATTTT.

This clonotype has just a few counts. The chain carries TRBV28 and TRBJ1-2; 8 nucleotides match TRBD1. The CDR3 is 12 residues long. Germline lookup yields CDR1 MDHEN and CDR2 SYDVKM. V dropped 10 bases and J dropped 5; count of bases not matched to a gene: 6. The CDR3 nucleotides read TGTGCCACTCTGGACAGGGATTATGGCTACACCTTC. Residues: CATLDRDYGYTF.

This clonotype was seen a few times. The chain uses TRBV6-5 and TRBJ2-2, with D possibly TRBD2 on 7 matching bases. The germline CDR1 and CDR2 sequences are MNHEY and SVGAGI. This CDR3 is built from 17 residues. V shed 0 bases and J shed 6 bases, with 17 bases lying between them. CDR3 coding DNA: TGTGCCAGCAGTTACTCGGGAGGGGGTCGTTATGCCGGGGAGCTGTTTTTT. Protein: CASSYSGGGRYAGELFF.

The chain uses TRBV7-9 and TRBJ1-1; the D gene is possibly TRBD1 (5 bases). CDR3 length equals 12 residues. Trimming took 0 bases from V and 11 from J, leaving 10 bases between them. Germline values: CDR1 SEHNR, CDR2 FQNEAQ (reference sequence). The CDR3 DNA is TGTGCCAGCAGCTTAGCGGCAGGGTGGGCTTTCTTT. This translates into CASSLAAGWAFF.

This chain joins TRBV5-5 and TRBJ1-3, with 9 bases matching TRBD1. The ends lost 0 bases at V and 4 bases at J; junction bases unmatched: 11. CDR1 and CDR2 from the germline V gene are SGHKS and YYEKEE (reference sequence). The CDR3 spans 18 residues. Here the CDR3 DNA reads TGTGCCAGCAGCTTGGGGCCCCTTGCGGACAGGGGAGGAAACACCATATATTTT. It encodes CASSLGPLADRGGNTIYF.

This sequence joins TRBV20-1 and TRBJ1-5; D perhaps matches TRBD1 (6 bases). The CDR3 extends over 15 amino acids. The ends were cut back, 1 base at V and 1 base at J, with 11 bases in the middle. The germline gives CDR1 DFQATT, CDR2 SNEGSKA (reference sequence). The chain's CDR3 is CSARGNRESNQPQHF. The CDR3 coding sequence is TGCAGTGCTAGAGGAAACAGGGAAAGCAATCAGCCCCAGCATTTT.

This clonotype was found a few times. The J gene is TRBJ2-2, the V gene TRBV6-2 or TRBV6-3, with a tentative D call TRBD2 (5 bases). The CDR3 totals 15 residues. Trimming stripped 2 bases from V and 5 bases from J, with 12 bases between. Germline values: CDR1 MNHEY, CDR2 SVGEGT. The CDR3: CASSYGSVGTGELFF. The CDR3 DNA reads as TGTGCCAGCAGTTACGGTAGCGTCGGGACCGGGGAGCTGTTTTTT.

The rearrangement links TRBV7-8 to TRBJ2-3; 7 nucleotides align to TRBD2. Germline assignment: CDR1 SGHVS and CDR2 FQNEAQ. J lost 2 bases, V lost 5 bases, and 10 bases had no gene match. The CDR3 runs to 16 residues. The CDR3 loop reads CASSRYSGLTTDTQYF. Written as DNA, the CDR3 is TGTGCCAGCAGCCGATATAGCGGGTTAACCACAGATACGCAGTATTTT.

The chain joins TRBV6-1 to TRBJ2-3; 7 bases align to TRBD1. The CDR3 extends over 14 amino acids. Trimming removed 5 bases from V and 8 bases from J; junction bases left unmatched: 10. CDR1 is MNHNS and CDR2 is SASEGT in the germline V gene. Here the CDR3 reads CASSPRQGSTTQYF. CDR3 nucleotide sequence: TGTGCCAGCAGTCCCCGACAGGGCTCAACTACGCAGTATTTT.

Ten or more counts support this clonotype. V and J are TRBV24-1 and TRBJ2-3, with D possibly being TRBD2 (5 bases). The CDR3 spans 14 residues. Looked up from germline, CDR1 is KGHDR and CDR2 is SFDVKD. V lost 5 bases to trimming and J lost 2 bases, with 10 bases between them. The CDR3 region has the DNA TGTGCCACCAGTGTCGGCGGGTCCACAGATACGCAGTATTTT. This gives the protein CATSVGGSTDTQYF.

At least ten counts were recorded for this clonotype. V usage is TRBV5-1 and J usage is TRBJ2-2, with a weak D call TRBD1 (5 bases). This CDR3 contains 15 residues. The germline CDR1 and CDR2 sequences are SGHRS and YFSETQ. V lost 2 bases, J lost 0 bases, and 8 bases lay in between. The CDR3 loop reads CASSFSQANTGELFF. The CDR3, as DNA: TGCGCCAGCAGCTTTTCACAGGCGAACACCGGGGAGCTGTTTTTT.

The gene calls are TRBV7-2 and TRBJ2-7; TRBD1 is a possible D gene (6 bases). Trimming took off 1 base at V and 2 bases at J, with 12 bases between the two ends. CDR3 size: 15 residues. CDR1 and CDR2 (germline): SGHTA, FQGNSA. CDR3 sequence (DNA): TGTGCCAGCAGCTTAGAAAGGGGGAGCGCCTACGAGCAGTACTTC. Protein sequence: CASSLERGSAYEQYF.

This rearrangement joins TRBV7-2 to TRBJ2-5; 7 nucleotides line up with TRBD1. Germline CDR1 SGHTA, CDR2 FQGNSA. J was trimmed by 10 bases and V by 5 bases; bases with no gene match: 10. The CDR3 spans 13 residues. The DNA for the CDR3 is TGTGCCAGCAGCCCCGGGACAGCTCCATACCAGTACTTC. This codes for CASSPGTAPYQYF. The complete variable domain, with remaining parts taken from reference TRBV7-2 and TRBJ2-5, reads GAGVSQSPSNKVTEKGKDVELRCDPISGHTALYWYRQSLGQGLEFLIYFQGNSAPDKSGLPSDRFSAERTGGSVSTLTIQRTQQEDSAVYLCASSPGTAPYQYFGPGTRLLVL.

The chain is built from TRBV2 and TRBJ2-5; D might be TRBD2 (5 bases). Trimming cost V 5 bases and J 2 bases, with 12 bases left between them. The CDR3 sequence is 14 residues long. Germline values: CDR1 SNHLY, CDR2 FYNNEI. The CDR3 protein is CASSQSGRQETQYF. The DNA for the CDR3 is TGTGCCAGCAGTCAGTCGGGGAGACAAGAGACCCAGTACTTC.

In this sample, this clonotype turned up many times. The chain combines TRBV28 with TRBJ1-1; the D is unclear. This CDR3 has 15 residues. Trimming took off 6 bases at V and 4 bases at J, with 18 bases between the two ends. Germline assignment: CDR1 MDHEN and CDR2 SYDVKM. In DNA, the CDR3 is TGTGCCAGCAGCCCAAGCACGACTCTTGGCACTGAAGCTTTCTTT. Translation: CASSPSTTLGTEAFF.

This clonotype was detected a few times. The chain uses TRBV28 and TRBJ2-2, with 12 positions matching TRBD2. The germline V gene has CDR1 MDHEN and CDR2 SYDVKM. This CDR3 region has 18 residues. Trimming removed 0 bases from V and 4 bases from J; junction bases left unmatched: 6. The CDR3 sequence is CASSLWLAGGPSTGELFF. CDR3 sequence (DNA): TGTGCCAGCAGTTTATGGCTAGCGGGAGGGCCTAGCACCGGGGAGCTGTTTTTT.

The chain has TRBV7-1 and TRBJ2-6; D not certain. TRBV7-1 counts as an open reading frame of uncertain function. Trimming left V 2 bases short and J 4 bases short, with 24 bases between. This CDR3 spans 20 amino acids. Written as DNA, the CDR3 is TGTGCCAGCAGCTCACCGCCCTCGGCTACTATACTCTGGGGGGCCAACGTCCTGACTTTC. As protein: CASSSPPSATILWGANVLTF.

This clonotype was counted only a few times. This chain links TRBV2 with TRBJ2-7, with D perhaps TRBD1 (5 bases). The CDR3 spans 15 residues. The germline V and J ends were trimmed by 4 bases and 0 bases, with 13 bases remaining between them. The germline gives CDR1 SNHLY, CDR2 FYNNEI. CDR3 DNA sequence: TGTGCCAGCAGTGTAAACAGGCGACCCTCCTACGAGCAGTACTTC. Encoded protein: CASSVNRRPSYEQYF.

The DNA for the CDR3 is TGTGCCAGCAGCCTCGGGACTAGCGGGGTTCTATCCTACAATGAGCAGTTCTTC. Protein sequence: CASSLGTSGVLSYNEQFF. The V call is TRBV6-2 or TRBV6-3, the J call TRBJ2-1; 13 bases are shared with TRBD2. This CDR3 is 18 amino acids long. Germline V CDR1 and CDR2: MNHEY, SVGEGT. V lost 6 bases to trimming and J lost 1 base; unmatched junction nucleotides: 9.